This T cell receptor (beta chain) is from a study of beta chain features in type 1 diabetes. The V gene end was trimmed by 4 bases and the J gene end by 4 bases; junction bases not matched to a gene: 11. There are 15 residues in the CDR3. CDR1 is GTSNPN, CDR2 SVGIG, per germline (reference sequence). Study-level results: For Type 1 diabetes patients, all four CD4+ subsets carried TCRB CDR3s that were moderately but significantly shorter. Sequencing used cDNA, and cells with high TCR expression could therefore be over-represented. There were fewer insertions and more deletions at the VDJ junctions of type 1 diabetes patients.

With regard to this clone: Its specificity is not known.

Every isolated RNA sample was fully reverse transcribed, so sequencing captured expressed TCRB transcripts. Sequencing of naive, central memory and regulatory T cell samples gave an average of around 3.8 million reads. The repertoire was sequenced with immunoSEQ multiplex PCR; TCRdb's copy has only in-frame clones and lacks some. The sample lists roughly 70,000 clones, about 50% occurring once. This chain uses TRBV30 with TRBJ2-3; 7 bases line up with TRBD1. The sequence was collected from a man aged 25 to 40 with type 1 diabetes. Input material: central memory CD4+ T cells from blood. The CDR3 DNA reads TGTGCCTGGAATGGAATAAGGCAGGGGGCAGATACGCAGTATTTT. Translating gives CAWNGIRQGADTQYF.